This note documents a single T cell receptor (beta chain) sequence. Its antigen is not identified. The data derive from a study of cytomegalovirus exposure and HLA in healthy donors. The PCR ran on 60 Vbeta and 13 Jbeta primers. Clones were read by immunoSEQ multiplex PCR, and TCRdb kept only the in-frame ones, dropping some. The sample includes some 90,000 clones, 80% to 85% seen only once; the top ten take about 1.5%. Study results and limitations: Common viral pathogens seemed, in a later analysis, to connect with several of the most significant clusters.

Sequenced sample: PBMCs. The source of this sequence is a man between 35 and 55 years old in good health and CMV-seronegative.

The CDR3 here is CASTQGLAYEQYF. Here the CDR3 DNA reads TGTGCCAGCACGCAGGGACTAGCCTACGAGCAGTACTTC. J is TRBJ2-5 and V is TRBV6-1; 8 bases fit TRBD2. The J call may be in error: the DNA end matches TRBJ2-7 better. CDR3 length equals 13 residues. Germline lookup yields CDR1 MNHNS and CDR2 SASEGT.